This T cell receptor (beta chain) was captured in a study of blood T cell repertoires in COVID-19. On the study more broadly: The samples span acute and convalescent COVID-19 from the United States, Italy and Spain. PBMCs, B-cell-depleted T cells, or T cells were the source of the cDNA or gDNA that made up the material.

Original processing notes: Researchers report that nucleated cell counts were estimated from reference gene primer amplification. Clones were sequenced by immunoSEQ multiplex PCR, and TCRdb holds only the in-frame ones, with some missing. The DNA was the basis for D and trimming; V, J and clone size are from that table. Seen here are 100,000 to 150,000 clones, about 70% observed once, and the top ten hold roughly 5.5%. This CDR3 region has 15 residues. The sequence was obtained from a man in his sixties with acute or convalescent COVID-19. Sample: peripheral blood. V usage is TRBV21-1 and J usage is TRBJ2-7; TRBD1, the table's D call, was not compared with the DNA. TRBV21-1 is noted as a pseudogene. The CDR3 protein is CASSKWPGGTYEQYF. In DNA form, the CDR3 reads TGTGCCAGCAGCAAATGGCCAGGGGGCACCTACGAGCAGTACTTC.